A selection of T cell receptor beta chains follows, all from one sample in a study of graft-versus-host responses after intestinal transplantation. Their target antigens are unknown. Assay: immunoSEQ multiplex PCR; the TCRdb copy retains only in-frame clones and omits some. This sample has some 150,000 clones, with around nine tenths found just once. Sequencing used unstimulated CD4+ T cells sorted from spleen or lymph node cells, obtained before intestinal transplant. Source of these receptors: a human donor who received an intestinal transplant. Both conserved end residues are part of each CDR3. Fields, in order: clone size, V gene, J gene, D gene, CDR3 DNA, CDR3 protein. The D gene is left open where the match is weak. Only part of the rows carry a size: once, few, many, or a class if the clone is expanded.

-	TRBV4-1	TRBJ1-2	-	TGCGCCAGCAGCCAAGGGTCCCGGATCAGCGGCTACACCTTC	CASSQGSRISGYTF
-	TRBV6-5	TRBJ2-1	-	TGTGCCAGCAGTTACTCGTCCTACAATGAGCAGTTCTTC	CASSYSSYNEQFF
-	TRBV19	TRBJ2-7	-	TGTGCCAGTAGTATAGGACCCCCCTACGAGCAGTACTTC	CASSIGPPYEQYF
-	TRBV6-1	TRBJ2-2	-	TGTGCCAGCAGTGAGCAGGACACCGGGGAGCTGTTTTTT	CASSEQDTGELFF
-	TRBV5-1	TRBJ2-1	-	TGCGCCAGCAGCTTGGTGATGGGGGCAGGGGCACGGCGTATCTTC	CASSLVMGAGARRIF
-	TRBV4-1	TRBJ1-1	-	TGCGCCAGCAGCCCGTACAGTACAGGGAATACTGAAGCTTTCTTT	CASSPYSTGNTEAFF
-	TRBV18	TRBJ2-5	-	TGTGCCAGCTCACCGGGTGGAAAAGAGACCCAGTACTTC	CASSPGGKETQYF
-	TRBV25-1	TRBJ2-3	-	TGTGCCAGCAGTAAGACAGTCAGCACAGATACGCAGTATTTT	CASSKTVSTDTQYF
-	TRBV14	TRBJ2-6	-	TGTGCCAGCAGCCAAGATATAGGCAGCTTCTCTGGGGCCAACGTCCTGACTTTC	CASSQDIGSFSGANVLTF
-	TRBV5-3	TRBJ2-1	-	TGTGCCAGAAGGAGTCACGCCCCCGGCTACAATGAGCAGTTCTTC	CARRSHAPGYNEQFF
-	TRBV5-1	TRBJ2-7	-	TGCGCCAGCAGCTTTCAGGACAGTCTCCACGAGCAGTACTTC	CASSFQDSLHEQYF
few	TRBV7-3	TRBJ1-1	-	TGTGCCAGCAGCTCCATCCCGGGACAACTGATGAACACTGAAGCTTTCTTT	CASSSIPGQLMNTEAFF
-	TRBV15	TRBJ2-3	-	TGTGCCACCAGCAGAAAGTTGGGCGGGATAACAGATACGCAGTATTTT	CATSRKLGGITDTQYF
-	TRBV5-1	TRBJ2-5	-	TGCGCCAGCAGCCCTGGGACGACCCAAGAGACCCAGTACTTC	CASSPGTTQETQYF
-	TRBV6-5	TRBJ2-7	TRBD2	TGTGCCAGCAGTTACCAAGCGGGAGGTGGCGAGCAGTACTTC	CASSYQAGGGEQYF
-	TRBV28	TRBJ2-7	TRBD2	TGTGCCAGCGTAGGGACTAGCGATCCGGGGGGCTCCTACGAGCAGTACTTC	CASVGTSDPGGSYEQYF
-	TRBV19	TRBJ1-1	-	TGTGCCAGTAGTATCAGGGACACTGAAGCTTTCTTT	CASSIRDTEAFF
-	TRBV7-2	TRBJ1-1	TRBD1	TGTGCCAGCAGCTTAGGGACAGGGAACACTGAAGCTTTCTTT	CASSLGTGNTEAFF
few	TRBV20-1	TRBJ1-1	-	TGCAGTGCACCAAAAGACACTGAAGCTTTCTTT	CSAPKDTEAFF
once	TRBV15	TRBJ1-1	TRBD1	TGTGCCACCAGCAGCCGGGACAGTTGGAAAGCTTTCTTT	CATSSRDSWKAFF
-	TRBV28	TRBJ2-7	TRBD1	TGTGCCAGCAGTCGGGACAGGGGGTCCTACGAGCAGTACTTC	CASSRDRGSYEQYF
-	TRBV27	TRBJ2-2	TRBD1	TGTGCCAGCAGCACCGGGACAGGGGGCGGGGAGCTGTTTTTT	CASSTGTGGGELFF
once	TRBV5-1	TRBJ2-2	-	TGCGCCAGCAGCCTCCAACCCGGGGAGCTGTTTTTT	CASSLQPGELFF
-	TRBV21-1	TRBJ2-7	-	TGTGCCAGCAGCAAAAGGGGACACACCTACGAGCAGTACTTC	CASSKRGHTYEQYF
-	TRBV11-2	TRBJ2-7	-	TGTGCCCAGGGAGGATGTGGGCAGTACTTC	CAQGGCGQYF
-	TRBV5-4	TRBJ2-1	TRBD2	TGTGCCAGCAGCTTGCGACTAGCGGATTACAATGAGCAGTTCTTC	CASSLRLADYNEQFF
-	TRBV13	TRBJ2-1	-	TGTGCCAGCAGCTTAGGTGGTCAGGGCAGCCGGGAGTTCTTC	CASSLGGQGSREFF
-	TRBV7-2	TRBJ2-7	-	TGTGCCAGCAGCTTAATGCGCGGCCCCTACGAGCAGTACTTC	CASSLMRGPYEQYF
-	TRBV7-3	TRBJ2-1	TRBD1	TGTGCCAGCAGCGGACAGGGGGCAAATGAGCAGTTCTTC	CASSGQGANEQFF
-	TRBV19	TRBJ1-5	TRBD1	TGTGCCAGTACCGGGACAGGGAGTCAGCCCCAGCATTTT	CASTGTGSQPQHF
-	TRBV5-1	TRBJ2-2	TRBD2	TGCGCCAGCAGCGTTCCTGGCGGGAGGTCTAGCACCGGGGAGCTGTTTTTT	CASSVPGGRSSTGELFF
-	TRBV27	TRBJ2-2	-	TGTGCCAGCAGTTTAAATTGGGGGCGCAGTAACACCGGGGAGCTGTTTTTT	CASSLNWGRSNTGELFF
-	TRBV5-1	TRBJ2-1	TRBD2	TGCGCCAGCAGCCCTAGCGGAATAACCTACAATGAGCAGTTCTTC	CASSPSGITYNEQFF
-	TRBV27	TRBJ2-7	TRBD1	TGTGCCAGCAGTTTGCGACAGGGACAGCAGTACTTC	CASSLRQGQQYF
-	TRBV5-1	TRBJ2-1	-	TGCGCCAGCAGCTTGGACCAGCCGGGGAACAGTGAGCAGTTCTTC	CASSLDQPGNSEQFF
-	TRBV4-1	TRBJ1-2	TRBD1	TGCGCCAGCAGCCAAGATATCCGGACAGGGGGTTCCTATGGCTACACCTTC	CASSQDIRTGGSYGYTF
-	TRBV5-1	TRBJ2-2	TRBD2	TGCGCCAGCAGCTCGAGGGGAGGGACCGGGGAGCTGTTTTTT	CASSSRGGTGELFF
once	TRBV18	TRBJ2-5	-	TGTGCCAGCTCACCATTCGGGTCTGAGACCCAGTACTTC	CASSPFGSETQYF
-	TRBV27	TRBJ2-1	-	TGTGCCAGCAGTTTATCCTGGGTCCGGGGGTACAATGAGCAGTTCTTC	CASSLSWVRGYNEQFF
-	TRBV5-8	TRBJ2-3	TRBD2	TGTGCCAGCAGCTTCGGGCTAGCGGGAGGGCGAGGAGATACGCAGTATTTT	CASSFGLAGGRGDTQYF
-	TRBV5-1	TRBJ2-7	TRBD2	TGCGCCAGCAGCGTACTAGCGGGAGTAGCCTACGAGCAGTACTTC	CASSVLAGVAYEQYF
-	TRBV9	TRBJ2-1	-	TGTGCCAGCAGCACCTCCGGGGGTTGGACCTACAATGAGCAGTTCTTC	CASSTSGGWTYNEQFF
-	TRBV25-1	TRBJ2-7	-	TGTGCCAGCAGTGACGAGTTCAGGGGCTACGAGCAGTACTTC	CASSDEFRGYEQYF
-	TRBV15	TRBJ2-4	-	TGTGCCACCAGCGGCAGGGAGTATTTGGACATTCAGTACTTC	CATSGREYLDIQYF
-	TRBV19	TRBJ1-5	TRBD1	TGTGCCAGTAGGAGGACAGGGTGGGGTCAGCCCCAGCATTTT	CASRRTGWGQPQHF
-	TRBV28	TRBJ2-4	-	TGTGCCAGCAGCCTCCAATGGGGCGTAGCCAAAAACATTCAGTACTTC	CASSLQWGVAKNIQYF
-	TRBV15	TRBJ2-5	TRBD1	TGTGCCACCAGCAGAGATCAGTCAGGGGGCCTCCGGGAGACCCAGTACTTC	CATSRDQSGGLRETQYF
-	TRBV5-4	TRBJ1-3	-	TGTGCCAGCAGCTTGGGACAATTCTTCTCTGGAAACACCATATATTTT	CASSLGQFFSGNTIYF
-	TRBV10-3	TRBJ1-2	-	TGTGCCATCAGTGAGTCGTGGAGGGGGATGGGGACCTTC	CAISESWRGMGTF
once	TRBV28	TRBJ1-2	-	TGTGCCATAACTCTTCCCGGGGGAGGAGGTAACTATGGCTACACCTTC	CAITLPGGGGNYGYTF
-	TRBV21-1	TRBJ2-7	-	TGTGCCAGCAGCAAACCCAGGAGAGTCAACTACGAGCAGTACTTC	CASSKPRRVNYEQYF
-	TRBV27	TRBJ2-3	-	TGTGCCAGCAGTTTAAAACGCCTCACAGATACGCAGTATTTT	CASSLKRLTDTQYF
-	TRBV5-1	TRBJ2-7	TRBD1	TGCGCCAGCAGCCGACCCGGGACAGGGGGAATCGAGCAGTACTTC	CASSRPGTGGIEQYF
once	TRBV5-4	TRBJ2-7	-	TGTGCCAGCAGCGGCTCCGGGACAAGGCAGTACTTC	CASSGSGTRQYF
-	TRBV7-3	TRBJ1-1	-	TGTGCCAGCAGCTTAGAGCTGGCCATGAACACTGAAGCTTTCTTT	CASSLELAMNTEAFF
-	TRBV27	TRBJ1-4	-	TGTGCCAGCAGTTTTTCGGTAGGCGAAAAACTGTTTTTT	CASSFSVGEKLFF
-	TRBV11-2	TRBJ2-7	-	TGTGCCAGCAGCTTAGTGCTAGTTTCCTACGAGCAGTACTTC	CASSLVLVSYEQYF
-	TRBV7-9	TRBJ2-5	-	TGTGCCAGCAGCTTAGGGAGACAGGTGGAGGAGACCCAGTACTTC	CASSLGRQVEETQYF
once	TRBV4-2	TRBJ2-7	-	TGTGCCAGCAGCCAAGCCCTGGGAGTCTACGAGCAGTACTTC	CASSQALGVYEQYF